This TCR beta chain was profiled in a study of T cells in Graves' hyperthyroidism and ophthalmopathy. Study-wide points: Among clonotypes expanded in thyroid above 0.001, most were also found in blood.

It was RNA transcripts that yielded the amplified TCR beta CDR3 regions. With the HTBI primer set, the TCR CDR3 went through a first round of RT-PCR. TCRdb analysed the multiplex PCR reads with MiXCR anew, one entry per CDR3 protein. The sample lists hundreds of thousands of distinct CDR3 sequences; around 13% were seen once. The CDR3 runs 15 residues. CDR1 SGHKS and CDR2 YYEKEE come from the germline V gene (reference sequence). The ends were cut back, 4 bases at V and 7 bases at J, with 18 bases in the middle. Patients showing uncontrolled infection, other autoimmune disease, pregnancy or lactation were ineligible. Cells are PBMCs isolated from approximately 9.2 ml of fresh blood. As to this clonotype: The antigen remains undetermined.

The chain employs TRBV5-5 and TRBJ2-1; D is undetermined. The clonotype originates from a woman between 25 and 40 years old with Graves' hyperthyroidism. Sequencing input: blood. CDR3 DNA sequence: TGTGCCAGCAGCCTCACGGGCCGCAGCCGGAATGAGCAGTTCTTC. Protein: CASSLTGRSRNEQFF.